This T cell receptor beta chain was retrieved from a study of neurological immune-mediated disorders. Notes on the study in general: Multiple sclerosis was found to have the least TCR clonal expansion, below healthy controls, and HTLV-1-associated myelopathy the most.

As for the cDNA, it was generated by 5'RACE with 10-nucleotide random UMIs. TCRdb itself ran the 5' RACE reads through MiXCR, one entry per CDR3 protein. The table lists roughly 15,000 distinct CDR3 sequences, less than 15% of them singletons. The sorted libraries took under 1.2 million CD4+ or CD8+ T cells. As regards this clonotype: Its antigen is not known.

Germline trimming cut 5 bases from V and 6 bases from J; bases unmatched to any gene: 5. The CDR3 extends over 13 amino acids. The chain couples TRBV12-3 or TRBV12-4 to TRBJ1-1; 8 nucleotides align to TRBD1. The source is a female donor with HTLV-1-associated myelopathy (HAM/TSP). The material sequenced was CD8+ T cells from blood. The CDR3 coding sequence is TGTGCCAGCAGTCGACAGGGGATATCTGAAGCTTTCTTT. As protein: CASSRQGISEAFF.